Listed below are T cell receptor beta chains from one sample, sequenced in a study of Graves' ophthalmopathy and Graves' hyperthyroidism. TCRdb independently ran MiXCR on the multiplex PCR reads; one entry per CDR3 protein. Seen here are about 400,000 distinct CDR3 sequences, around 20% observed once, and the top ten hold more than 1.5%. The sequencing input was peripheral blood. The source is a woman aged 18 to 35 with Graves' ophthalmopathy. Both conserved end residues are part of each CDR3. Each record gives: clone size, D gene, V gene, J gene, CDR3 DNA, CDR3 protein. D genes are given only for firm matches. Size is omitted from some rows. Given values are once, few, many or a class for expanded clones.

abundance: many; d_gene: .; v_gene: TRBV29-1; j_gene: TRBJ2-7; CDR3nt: TGCAGCGTTTCCATCTTGAGTTGGGATTCTAGCGAGCAGTACTTC; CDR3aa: CSVSILSWDSSEQYF
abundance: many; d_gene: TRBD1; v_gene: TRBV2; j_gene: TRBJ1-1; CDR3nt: TGTGCCAGCAGTTCCTTAGGACAGGGTGGCACTGAAGCTTTCTTT; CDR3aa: CASSSLGQGGTEAFF
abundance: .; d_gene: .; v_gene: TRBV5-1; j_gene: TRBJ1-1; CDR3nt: TGCGCCAGCAGCTTTGTCTCTCAGAACACTGAAGCTTTCTTT; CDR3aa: CASSFVSQNTEAFF
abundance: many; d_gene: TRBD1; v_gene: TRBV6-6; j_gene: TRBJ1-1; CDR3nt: TGTGCCAGCAAGACCACGGGACAGGGTGATTATGAAGCTTTCTTT; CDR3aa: CASKTTGQGDYEAFF
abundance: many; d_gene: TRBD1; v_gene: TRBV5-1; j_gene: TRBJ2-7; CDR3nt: TGCGCCAGCCAGGAGGGGACAGGGTACTACGAGCAGTACTTC; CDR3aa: CASQEGTGYYEQYF
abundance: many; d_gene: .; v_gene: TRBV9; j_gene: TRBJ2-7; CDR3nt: TGTGCCAGCAGCCCGCCAAAGGGGGGTTACGAGCAGTACTTC; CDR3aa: CASSPPKGGYEQYF
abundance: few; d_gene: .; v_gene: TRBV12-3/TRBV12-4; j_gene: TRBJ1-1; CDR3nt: TGTGCCAGCAGTTTACCAGGATCCATGAACACTGAAGCTTTCTTT; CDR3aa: CASSLPGSMNTEAFF
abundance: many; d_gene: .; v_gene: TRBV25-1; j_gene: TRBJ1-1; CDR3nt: TGTGCCACCGTCCCCCTGGGGGGACGTACTGAAGCTTTCTTT; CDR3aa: CATVPLGGRTEAFF
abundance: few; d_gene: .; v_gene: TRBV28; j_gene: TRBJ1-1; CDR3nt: TGTGCCAGCAGTCTACAATCAGAAGCTTTCTTT; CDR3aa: CASSLQSEAFF
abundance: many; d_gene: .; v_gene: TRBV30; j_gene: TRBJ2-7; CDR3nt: TGTGCCTGGAGACCCAGGGGTACATCATTCTACGAGCAGTACTTC; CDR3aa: CAWRPRGTSFYEQYF
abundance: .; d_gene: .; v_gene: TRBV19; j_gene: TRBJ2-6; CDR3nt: TGTGCCAGTAGTATAGATCTTGGGACAAAGGACTCTGGGGCCAACGTCCTGACTTTC; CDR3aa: CASSIDLGTKDSGANVLTF
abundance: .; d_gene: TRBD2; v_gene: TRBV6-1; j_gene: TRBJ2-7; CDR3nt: TGTGCCAGCAGTGACCAGAGCGGGAGTACCTACGAGCAGTACTTC; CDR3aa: CASSDQSGSTYEQYF
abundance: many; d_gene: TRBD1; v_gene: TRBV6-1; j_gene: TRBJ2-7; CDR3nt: TGTGCCAGCAGTGAAGGGGACAGGGGGACCTACGAGCAGTACTTC; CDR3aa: CASSEGDRGTYEQYF
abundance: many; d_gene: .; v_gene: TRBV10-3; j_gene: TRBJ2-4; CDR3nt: TGTGCCATCAGTGAGTCCAGCTCACCCAACATTCAGTACTTC; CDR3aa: CAISESSSPNIQYF
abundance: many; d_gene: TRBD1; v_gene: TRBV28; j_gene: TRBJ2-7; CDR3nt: TGTGCCAGCAGTGGGATGGACAGGGGGGACCCCTACGAGCAGTACTTC; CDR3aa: CASSGMDRGDPYEQYF
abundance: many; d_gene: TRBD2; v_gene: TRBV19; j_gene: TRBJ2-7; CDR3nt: TGTGCCAGTAGTATCGGGCTAGCGGGCGAGCGGTCCTACGAGCAGTACTTC; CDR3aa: CASSIGLAGERSYEQYF
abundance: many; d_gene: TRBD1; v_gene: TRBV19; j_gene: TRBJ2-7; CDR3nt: TGTGCCAGTAGTACCCGGGACAGTCCGACCTACGAGCAGTACTTC; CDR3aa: CASSTRDSPTYEQYF
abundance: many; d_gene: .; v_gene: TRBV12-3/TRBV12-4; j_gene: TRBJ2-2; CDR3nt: TGTGCCAGCACCGCCGGGGTTAGGACCGGGGAGCTGTTTTTT; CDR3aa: CASTAGVRTGELFF
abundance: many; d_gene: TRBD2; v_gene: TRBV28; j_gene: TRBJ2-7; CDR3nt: TGTGCCAGCAGGAAATCCAGCGGGAGGGCCGGGGAGCAGTACTTC; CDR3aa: CASRKSSGRAGEQYF
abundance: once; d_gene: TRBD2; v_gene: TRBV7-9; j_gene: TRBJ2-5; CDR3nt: TGTGCCAGCAGCACAGAGCGGGAGGGCCGGGAGACCCAGTACTTC; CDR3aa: CASSTEREGRETQYF
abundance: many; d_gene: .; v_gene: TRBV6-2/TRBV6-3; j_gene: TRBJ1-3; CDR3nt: TGTGCCAGCAGTTACTCGACCGACTCTGGAAACACCATATATTTT; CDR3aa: CASSYSTDSGNTIYF
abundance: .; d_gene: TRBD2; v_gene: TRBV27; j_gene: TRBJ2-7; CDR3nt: TGTGCCGGCAAGCCGGGACTAGCGGGAGTGAGGTACGAGCAGTACTTC; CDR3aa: CAGKPGLAGVRYEQYF
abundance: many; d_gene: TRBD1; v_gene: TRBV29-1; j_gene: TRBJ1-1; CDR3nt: TGCAGCGGTAGACAGGGTGGGAACACTGAAGCTTTCTTT; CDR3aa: CSGRQGGNTEAFF
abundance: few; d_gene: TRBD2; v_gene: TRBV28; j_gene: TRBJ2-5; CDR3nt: TGTGCCAGCAGTCCCCCAGCCTTCGGGACTAGCGCAGAGACCCAGTACTTC; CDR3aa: CASSPPAFGTSAETQYF
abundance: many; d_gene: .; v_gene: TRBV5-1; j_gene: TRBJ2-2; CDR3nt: TGCGCCAGCAGCGACCCTAATTACCGGGAGCTGTTTTTT; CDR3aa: CASSDPNYRELFF
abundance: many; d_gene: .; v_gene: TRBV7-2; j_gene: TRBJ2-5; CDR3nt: TGTGCCAGCAAGTTCTCTCGGGAGAGTATAGAGACCCAGTACTTC; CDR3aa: CASKFSRESIETQYF
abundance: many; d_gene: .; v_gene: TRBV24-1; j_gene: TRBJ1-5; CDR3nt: TGTGCCACTTCAAGGGAAAAGGACCAGCCCCAGCATTTT; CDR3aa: CATSREKDQPQHF
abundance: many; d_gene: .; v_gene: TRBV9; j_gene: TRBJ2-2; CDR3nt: TGTGCCAGCAGTAGTAGTGACTTTAACGCCGGGGAGCTGTTTTTT; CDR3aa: CASSSSDFNAGELFF
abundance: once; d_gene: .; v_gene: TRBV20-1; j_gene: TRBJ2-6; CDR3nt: TGCAGTGCTAGAGGGGGTGCGCTCTCTGGGGCCAACGTCCTGACTTTC; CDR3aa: CSARGGALSGANVLTF
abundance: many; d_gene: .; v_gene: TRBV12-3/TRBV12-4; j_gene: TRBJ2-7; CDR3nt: TGTGCCAGCAGTTTCCTGGACAGCTACGAGCAGTACTTC; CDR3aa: CASSFLDSYEQYF
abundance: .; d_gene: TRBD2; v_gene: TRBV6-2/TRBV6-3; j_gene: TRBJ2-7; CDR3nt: TGTGCCAGCAGCTCCGTTCTTAGCGGGAGGGGGCCCGAGCAGTACTTC; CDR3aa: CASSSVLSGRGPEQYF
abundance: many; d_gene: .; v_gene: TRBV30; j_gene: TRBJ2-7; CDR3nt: TGTGCCTGGACCCAGCAGGGGACCTACGAGCAGTACTTC; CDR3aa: CAWTQQGTYEQYF
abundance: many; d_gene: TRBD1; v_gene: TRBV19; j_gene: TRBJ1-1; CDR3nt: TGTGCCAGTAGTATCCAGGGGGCTTCTGAAGCTTTCTTT; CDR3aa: CASSIQGASEAFF
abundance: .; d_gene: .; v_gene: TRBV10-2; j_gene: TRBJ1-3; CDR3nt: TGCGCCAGCAGTGAGTCAGATGGAAACACCATATATTTT; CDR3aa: CASSESDGNTIYF
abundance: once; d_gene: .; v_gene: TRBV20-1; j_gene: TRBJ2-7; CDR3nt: TGCAGTGCTACTAGATACTCCCGCGCCTACGAGCAGTACTTC; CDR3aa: CSATRYSRAYEQYF
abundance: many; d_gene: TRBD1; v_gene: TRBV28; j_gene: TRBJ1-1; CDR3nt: TGTGCCAGCAGTGGGGACAGGGGGCGCGTTGTTACTGAAGCTTTCTTT; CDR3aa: CASSGDRGRVVTEAFF